This T cell receptor (beta chain) was obtained from a study of T cell responses to AZD1222 COVID-19 vaccine. General study points: The study found Spike-specific TCR breadth and depth rose after two AZD1222 doses. Sampled repertoires all dated from after the peak T cell response. Spike was spanned by vaccine-associated CD4 TCRs, which were dominant at 160-218 and 743-854.

Concerning this clone: Its antigen remains unidentified.

This table comes from immunoSEQ multiplex PCR, and its TCRdb copy is limited to in-frame clones, with some not included. This table holds 160,000 or so clones, approximately 90% found once. CDR1 and CDR2 from the germline V gene are SQVTM and ANQGSEA. The CDR3 length is 16 residues. With 4 bases clipped from V and 1 base from J, the junction kept 8 bases outside the gene matches. This chain uses TRBV29-1 with TRBJ2-3; 10 bases map to TRBD2. The receptor's source is an adult who received the AZD1222 COVID-19 vaccine. The source was peripheral blood, collected 28 days after the second AZD1222 dose. The CDR3 reads CSVGPSGGSGTDTQYF. The CDR3 bases are TGCAGCGTTGGGCCTAGCGGGGGATCGGGCACAGATACGCAGTATTTT.